This T cell receptor beta chain was obtained from a study of shared clonotypes between healthy human individuals (dated by TCRdb to 2018 to 2020). Study-level background: The cohort comprised two women and a few men aged 18 to 49 years. Per donor, leukapheresis produced somewhere between about 0.94 and 8.9 billion PBMCs. For each donor, CD4 naive and CD4 memory were each given three plates, CD8 naive was given two plates, and CD8 memory was given one plate. Libraries were prepared and TCR repertoires were sequenced by different laboratories using diverse techniques, in order to increase sequencing depth and limit assay-specific biases. To estimate repertoire size and how much clonotype sharing occurs between individuals, the study deeply sequenced the blood TCR repertoires of about five healthy adults.

Remarks on this clone: Its antigen target is currently unknown. No base-level quality is on record; no much larger clone is a single base apart.

The full study reports these points: Larger estimated clonotype richness was generally found for naive subsets than for memory subsets. Sharing across a handful of donors was observed for about 5% of naive CD4, 3.5% of naive CD8, around 2.5% of memory CD4, and around 0.42% of memory CD8 clonotypes. The small number of donors limited the genetic and exposure-history diversity represented. Sampling was restricted to blood, and TCR repertoires in tissues likely differ from the TCR repertoires found in blood. Pairwise subsampling led to the expectation that sequencing depth would affect the degree of clonotype sharing among donors. Higher generation probabilities were observed for clonotypes shared by all four sorted-subset donors than for non-shared clonotypes. Incomplete sequencing was indicated by rarefaction of sorted-subset datasets, despite the large sequencing depth.

Donors were healthy HIV-negative adults with no recently reported acute infections or vaccinations. Every donor was a Caucasian adult residing in Nashville, Tennessee, USA. CD4+ T cells were enriched through magnetic negative selection, after which naive cells were positively selected on CD45RA and the remaining negative fraction served as the memory subset. Blood was obtained by leukapheresis, after which PBMCs were separated by Ficoll-Histopaque density gradient centrifugation and cryopreserved in liquid nitrogen vapor phase. Analytical flow cytometry was used to check the purity and quantity of every magnetically sorted T cell population. Genomic DNA was isolated from each sorted fraction and quantified by UV absorbance on a Nanodrop 2000c. Using the deep immunoSEQ assay, TCR CDR3 regions were amplified from genomic DNA by multiplex PCR. For each cell subset, the extracted genomic DNA was distributed evenly across all wells of several immunoSEQ 96-well plates, and each plate served as one replicate. For sorted subsets, 150 to 200 ng genomic DNA, equal to tens of thousands of T cell genomes, was loaded into each replicate PCR. Purified libraries were measured with a Qubit 3.0 fluorometer, size-checked on a Bioanalyzer 2100, and measured again with the KAPA Library Quantification kit. Every immunoSEQ 96-well plate was sequenced on a separate single-read 150-cycle Illumina NextSeq 550 flow cell. As for the original processing: Because only junctional sequences without quality scores were contained in the immunoSEQ output, filtering matching that applied to full-length reads could not be performed. Sequences were annotated with PyIR, a Python wrapper for IgBLAST v1.9, and V/J genes and CDR3 were assigned using IMGT germline references. Reads were removed for weak V/J assignments (E-value above 1e-6), missing CDR3, stop codons, out-of-frame junctions, or ambiguous translated residues. A V3J clonotype was defined by an identical inferred V gene, J gene, and CDR3 amino acid sequence. To compute the percentage overlap between repertoires, the number of shared unique clonotypes was divided by the size of the smaller repertoire. RTK rarefaction, the Chao1 estimator, and Recon v2.1 estimates of unobserved clonotypes were used to assess repertoire richness. Generation probabilities were computed with OLGA for all TCRbeta clonotypes obtained by the gDNA method from several donors. The immuneACCESS repertoire file appears here via TCRdb, limited to in-frame rearrangements. These files lack a portion of the clones; in checked studies, under half of the deficit traces to unresolved V genes, and the cause of the others is not known. V and J calls and clone size are those listed in that table; D and trimming were worked out from the DNA. In all, the sample holds approximately 2,000,000 clones, and roughly 92% of those were seen once. The ten largest account for 0.37% of the sample.

Cut back by 0 bases and 1 base, the V and J ends lie 8 bases apart. Based on the germline V gene, the CDR1 and CDR2 sequences are SGDLS and YYNGEE. The CDR3 covers 14 residues, taking in both the cysteine and the phenylalanine. Just CDR3 DNA is preserved here, 42 bases in frame from base 1. The chain is encoded by TRBV9 joined to TRBJ2-7; a weak D assignment points to TRBD2 (5 bases agree). The sequence derives from a man younger than 35 in good health. Some clones in this sample may be carry-over from other donors' samples. The sequenced sample consisted of naive CD4+ T cells from PBMCs. The cell subset or site label of this sample denotes: CD45RA+ positively selected. The nucleotide sequence is TGTGCCAGCAGCGTAGAGGACTTATCCTACGAGCAGTACTTC. Its protein reads: CASSVEDLSYEQYF. The full variable domain, completed from the reference TRBV9 and TRBJ2-7 proteins outside the CDR3, reads DSGVTQTPKHLITATGQRVTLRCSPRSGDLSVYWYQQSLDQGLQFLIQYYNGEERAKGNILERFSAQQFPDLHSELNLSSLELGDSALYFCASSVEDLSYEQYFGPGTRLTVT.